Listed below are T cell receptor beta chains from one sample, sequenced in a study of Graves' ophthalmopathy and Graves' hyperthyroidism. A single record per CDR3 protein comes from TCRdb applying MiXCR to the multiplex PCR reads. In the table there are some 380,000 distinct CDR3 sequences, just over 15% of which are singletons. Input material: peripheral blood. Source of these receptors: a young woman with stable Graves' hyperthyroidism. The CDR3 runs from the conserved cysteine through the conserved F or W. The order of the fields is D gene, clone size, V gene, J gene, CDR3 protein, CDR3 DNA. The D gene is left open where the match is weak. Some rows have no size entry. The others give once, few or many, or a class for an expanded clone.

.	many	TRBV12-3/TRBV12-4	TRBJ1-1	CVSSLSGEAFF	TGTGTCAGCAGTTTAAGCGGGGAAGCTTTCTTT
.	many	TRBV11-2	TRBJ1-1	CASSPGGGAVVNTEAFF	TGTGCCAGCAGCCCCGGGGGCGGGGCGGTCGTGAACACTGAAGCTTTCTTT
.	.	TRBV10-3	TRBJ2-5	CAISSRWAGRGNKETQYF	TGTGCCATCAGCTCGCGCTGGGCCGGCAGGGGTAACAAAGAGACCCAGTACTTC
.	many	TRBV10-3	TRBJ2-7	CATSDTTGRLYEQYF	TGTGCCACCAGTGACACCACCGGGAGACTTTACGAGCAGTACTTC
.	.	TRBV19	TRBJ1-1	CASSIGVDRRYSEAFF	TGTGCCAGTAGTATAGGCGTCGACAGGCGGTACTCGGAGGCTTTCTTT
.	many	TRBV12-3/TRBV12-4	TRBJ2-7	CASSPTGRDGKQYF	TGTGCCAGCAGTCCGACAGGGAGGGATGGAAAGCAGTACTTC
.	.	TRBV4-1	TRBJ1-2	CAGSQDPPGIRDYGYTF	TGCGCCGGCAGCCAAGATCCCCCCGGGATCCGGGACTATGGCTACACCTTC
.	many	TRBV27	TRBJ2-7	CASSLLRSDEQYF	TGTGCCAGCAGTTTGTTGAGGTCGGACGAGCAGTACTTC
.	many	TRBV20-1	TRBJ2-5	CSARPPRGMGDQETQYF	TGCAGTGCTAGACCCCCAAGGGGAATGGGTGACCAAGAGACCCAGTACTTC
.	many	TRBV6-1	TRBJ1-1	CASSERGRPNTEAFF	TGTGCCAGCAGTGAAAGGGGCAGGCCGAACACTGAAGCTTTCTTT
.	few	TRBV5-6	TRBJ1-6	CASTLGAMESSPLHF	TGTGCCAGCACCTTAGGTGCTATGGAATCGTCGCCCCTCCACTTT
TRBD1	many	TRBV19	TRBJ2-5	CASSIEGGARHKTQYF	TGTGCCAGTAGTATAGAAGGGGGCGCGCGCCATAAGACCCAGTACTTC
TRBD1	many	TRBV29-1	TRBJ1-1	CSVTTGGTEAFF	TGCAGCGTGACTACAGGGGGAACTGAAGCTTTCTTT
TRBD1	many	TRBV12-3/TRBV12-4	TRBJ1-2	CASTLTGRSGGYTF	TGTGCCAGCACCCTGACAGGGAGGTCGGGTGGCTACACCTTC
.	few	TRBV19	TRBJ1-6	CASSGAGHLGSPLHF	TGTGCCAGTAGTGGGGCAGGACATTTAGGGTCACCCCTCCACTTT
.	many	TRBV6-1	TRBJ2-5	CASSEGQGGSLETQYF	TGTGCCAGCAGTGAGGGGCAGGGAGGTAGCCTTGAGACCCAGTACTTC
.	many	TRBV6-2/TRBV6-3	TRBJ2-5	CASSWVYQETQYF	TGTGCCAGCAGTTGGGTGTACCAAGAGACCCAGTACTTC
TRBD2	many	TRBV20-1	TRBJ2-7	CSARTKAGGYEQYF	TGCAGTGCTCGAACCAAGGCGGGGGGGTACGAGCAGTACTTC
.	once	TRBV6-1	TRBJ1-2	CASRGNGYTF	TGTGCCAGCAGAGGAAATGGCTACACCTTC
.	.	TRBV19	TRBJ1-5	CASSMKWAWVPQHF	TGTGCCAGTAGTATGAAATGGGCTTGGGTGCCCCAGCATTTT
.	many	TRBV27	TRBJ1-5	CASSQGWGDQPQHF	TGTGCCAGCAGCCAGGGATGGGGGGATCAGCCCCAGCATTTT
.	many	TRBV6-5	TRBJ1-5	CASSYSDRGSNQPQHF	TGTGCCAGCAGTTACTCGGATCGGGGGAGCAATCAGCCCCAGCATTTT
TRBD1	many	TRBV6-1	TRBJ1-2	CASSPGTGRANYGYTF	TGTGCCAGCAGTCCCGGGACAGGCCGAGCTAACTATGGCTACACCTTC
.	many	TRBV15	TRBJ2-7	CATSRGWGTEQYF	TGTGCCACCAGCAGAGGATGGGGGACCGAGCAGTACTTC
.	.	TRBV12-3/TRBV12-4	TRBJ2-4	CASSRGTAKNIQYF	TGTGCCAGCAGTCGGGGGACGGCCAAAAACATTCAGTACTTC
TRBD1	many	TRBV24-1	TRBJ2-7	CATSGDRFYEQYF	TGTGCCACCAGTGGGGACAGGTTTTACGAGCAGTACTTC
.	many	TRBV25-1	TRBJ2-5	CASSGTGQVQETQYF	TGTGCCAGCAGTGGGACCGGGCAGGTACAAGAGACCCAGTACTTC
TRBD2	.	TRBV12-3/TRBV12-4	TRBJ2-7	CASSLRVAGAYEQYF	TGTGCCAGCAGTTTGAGAGTGGCGGGGGCCTACGAGCAGTACTTC
.	.	TRBV28	TRBJ1-2	CASSSAGDYGYTF	TGTGCCAGCAGTTCCGCGGGTGACTATGGCTACACCTTC
.	many	TRBV12-3/TRBV12-4	TRBJ2-7	CASSWGRTSYEQYF	TGTGCCAGCAGTTGGGGACGGACGTCCTACGAGCAGTACTTC
.	many	TRBV12-5	TRBJ2-3	CASGMGGTDTQYF	TGTGCTAGTGGGATGGGGGGCACAGATACGCAGTATTTT
.	many	TRBV5-1	TRBJ2-4	CASSPPGTLLAKNIQYF	TGCGCCAGCAGCCCCCCCGGGACACTTTTAGCCAAAAACATTCAGTACTTC
TRBD1	many	TRBV5-1	TRBJ1-1	CASSPSRQGKTEAFF	TGCGCCAGCAGCCCATCTAGACAGGGGAAAACTGAAGCTTTCTTT
.	.	TRBV7-3	TRBJ2-2	CASSFLGSNTGELFF	TGTGCCAGCAGCTTTTTAGGCAGCAACACCGGGGAGCTGTTTTTT
TRBD1	few	TRBV9	TRBJ1-1	CASSDTGGPTEAFF	TGTGCCAGCAGTGATACAGGGGGTCCGACTGAAGCTTTCTTT
TRBD1	few	TRBV7-8	TRBJ1-6	CASSLVRTGLSSYNSPLHF	TGTGCCAGCAGCTTAGTCCGGACAGGGTTGAGCTCCTATAATTCACCCCTCCACTTT
.	many	TRBV12-3/TRBV12-4	TRBJ1-3	CASTLWGRRNTIYF	TGTGCCAGCACCCTATGGGGGAGGCGGAACACCATATATTTT
TRBD1	few	TRBV6-2/TRBV6-3	TRBJ2-7	CASSYSLRDRGSEQYF	TGTGCCAGCAGTTACTCCTTACGCGACAGGGGGTCCGAGCAGTACTTC
.	.	TRBV5-6	TRBJ1-5	CASSLGAGMSNQPQHF	TGTGCCAGCAGCTTGGGAGCAGGGATGAGCAATCAGCCCCAGCATTTT
.	many	TRBV6-2/TRBV6-3	TRBJ2-5	CASSYFAGQETQYF	TGTGCCAGCAGTTACTTTGCAGGGCAAGAGACCCAGTACTTC
TRBD2	many	TRBV5-1	TRBJ2-2	CASRGLAYAGELFF	TGCGCCAGCAGGGGACTAGCGTACGCCGGGGAGCTGTTTTTT
TRBD1	many	TRBV7-2	TRBJ2-2	CASSLDRGRGELFF	TGTGCCAGCAGCCTAGACAGGGGGCGAGGGGAGCTGTTTTTT
.	many	TRBV6-1	TRBJ1-2	CASSEGGLGYTF	TGTGCCAGCAGTGAAGGGGGGCTTGGCTACACCTTC
TRBD1	.	TRBV7-8	TRBJ2-5	CASSYRPGTGGRETQYF	TGTGCCAGCAGTTATCGACCGGGGACAGGGGGCCGGGAGACCCAGTACTTC
.	many	TRBV10-3	TRBJ1-2	CAISDTVYGYTF	TGTGCCATCAGTGATACAGTCTATGGCTACACCTTC
.	many	TRBV9	TRBJ1-2	CASSVVPPSGYTF	TGTGCCAGCAGCGTAGTTCCTCCTTCCGGCTACACCTTC
.	many	TRBV6-5	TRBJ1-5	CASSYSAVSNQPQHF	TGTGCCAGCAGTTACTCTGCGGTAAGCAATCAGCCCCAGCATTTT
TRBD1	many	TRBV2	TRBJ2-7	CASNRDRAYEQYF	TGTGCCAGCAACCGGGACAGGGCCTACGAGCAGTACTTC
.	few	TRBV28	TRBJ2-7	CASSFEENGYEQYF	TGTGCCAGCAGTTTTGAGGAAAATGGCTACGAGCAGTACTTC
.	few	TRBV20-1	TRBJ1-2	CSALGSVWGYTF	TGCAGTGCCCTTGGATCTGTCTGGGGCTACACCTTC
.	.	TRBV19	TRBJ1-1	CVSSSRAGNTEAFF	TGTGTCAGTAGTTCCCGGGCCGGGAACACTGAAGCTTTCTTT
.	many	TRBV7-9	TRBJ1-1	CASSSNKGRLTEAFF	TGTGCCAGCAGCTCCAATAAGGGACGGCTCACTGAAGCTTTCTTT
.	few	TRBV11-2	TRBJ2-7	CAGTYEQYF	TGTGCCGGCACCTACGAGCAGTACTTC